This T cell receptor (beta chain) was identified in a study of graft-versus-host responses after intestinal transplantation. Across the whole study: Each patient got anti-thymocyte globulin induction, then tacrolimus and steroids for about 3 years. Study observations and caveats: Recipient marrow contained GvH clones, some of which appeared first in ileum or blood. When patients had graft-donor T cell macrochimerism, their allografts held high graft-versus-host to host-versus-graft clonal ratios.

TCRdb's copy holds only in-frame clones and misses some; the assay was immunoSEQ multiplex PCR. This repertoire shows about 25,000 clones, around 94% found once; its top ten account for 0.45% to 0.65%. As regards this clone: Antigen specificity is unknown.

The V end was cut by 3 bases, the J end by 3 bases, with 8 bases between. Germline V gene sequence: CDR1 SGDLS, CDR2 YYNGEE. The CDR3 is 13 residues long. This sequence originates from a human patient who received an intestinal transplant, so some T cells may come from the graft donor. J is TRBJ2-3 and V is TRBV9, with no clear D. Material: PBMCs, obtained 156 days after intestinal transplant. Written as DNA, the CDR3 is TGTGCCAGCAGCGCTCTGGTTACAGATACGCAGTATTTT. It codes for CASSALVTDTQYF.